This passage covers 25 T cell receptor beta chains from one sample sequenced in a study of identical twins. TCRdb itself ran the 5' RACE reads through MiXCR, one entry per CDR3 protein. The sample yields approximately 670,000 distinct CDR3 sequences, over 5% seen once. Sequenced material: naive T cells sorted from blood. These receptor sequences come from a man aged 18 to 29 in good health.

The rearrangement links TRBV29-1 to TRBJ2-3; 7 bases fit TRBD1. J lost 1 base, V lost 7 bases, and 8 bases had no gene match. This CDR3 has 14 amino acids. Per the germline V gene, CDR1 is SQVTM and CDR2 is ANQGSEA. The CDR3 coding sequence is TGCAGCGCTGGCCGGGACAGTCGCACAGATACGCAGTATTTT. This codes for CSAGRDSRTDTQYF.

The chain couples TRBV2 to TRBJ2-7, with 8 bases identical to TRBD1. V gave up 4 bases and J gave up 2 bases; unmatched junction bases: 4. This CDR3 has 14 residues. Germline V gives CDR1 SNHLY, CDR2 FYNNEI. CDR3 loop: CASSVEDRAYEQYF. Here the CDR3 DNA reads TGTGCCAGCAGTGTCGAGGACAGGGCCTACGAGCAGTACTTC.

The CDR3 loop reads CASSLTPISNEQFF. The CDR3 DNA is TGTGCCAGCAGTCTAACCCCGATAAGTAATGAGCAGTTCTTC. The V and J genes are TRBV27 and TRBJ2-1; unclear D gene. This CDR3 is 14 amino acids long. V was clipped by 5 bases and J by 7 bases, with 15 bases between them. Per germline, CDR1 MNHEY and CDR2 SMNVEV (reference sequence).

The genes are TRBV12-3 or TRBV12-4 and TRBJ2-5; perhaps TRBD2 as D (6 bases). V lost 6 bases, J lost 5 bases, and 13 bases lay in between. The CDR3 sequence is 13 residues long. The CDR3: CASRTQEGETQYF. The CDR3 bases are TGTGCCAGCAGGACACAGGAGGGGGAGACCCAGTACTTC.

As to this clonotype: Being one base from a much bigger clone, this may be a read error. This chain links TRBV21-1 with TRBJ1-2; TRBD1, the D gene given by the table, was not confirmed from the DNA. TRBV21-1 is a pseudogene locus. The CDR3 is 15 residues long. The CDR3 loop reads CASNAGDRGICGYTF. The CDR3 nucleotides read TGTGCCAGCAACGCGGGGGACAGGGGTATCTGTGGCTACACCTTC.

This clonotype was found a few times. The chain uses TRBV5-5 and TRBJ1-4; TRBD1 matches at 8 bases. The CDR3 is 14 residues long. CDR1 is SGHKS, CDR2 YYEKEE, per germline (reference sequence). Trimming removed 1 base from V and 8 bases from J; junction bases left unmatched: 4. The CDR3 DNA follows: TGTGCCAGCAGCTTGTGGGCAGGGGGCGAAAAACTGTTTTTT. Translated, it gives CASSLWAGGEKLFF.

This clonotype was seen many times. The V and J genes are TRBV12-3 or TRBV12-4 and TRBJ2-1; D is undetermined. Deletions cut 6 bases from V and 7 bases from J, with 13 bases between. CDR3 length: 13 amino acids. The CDR3 reads CASRYQLGNEQFF. CDR3 nucleotides: TGTGCCAGCAGATATCAATTGGGGAATGAGCAGTTCTTC.

This clonotype was picked up many times. The CDR3 reads CASSVTGTGLGNEQFF. Written as DNA, the CDR3 is TGCGCCAGCAGCGTCACCGGGACAGGGTTGGGCAATGAGCAGTTCTTC. The rearrangement links TRBV5-1 to TRBJ2-1, with 9 bases that match TRBD1. Germline V gene data show CDR1 as SGHRS and CDR2 as YFSETQ. This CDR3 has 16 amino acids. V lost 4 bases and J lost 6; bases outside the gene matches: 11.

Ten or more counts support this clonotype. This sequence joins TRBV12-3 or TRBV12-4 and TRBJ1-2; D remains unclear. The CDR3 is 11 residues long. V was cut by 10 bases and J by 4 bases, with 10 bases left in between. CDR3 nucleotides: TGTGCCACCACACGGGGCTATGGCTACACCTTC. The encoded protein is CATTRGYGYTF.

This clonotype was detected a few times. The gene calls are TRBV27 and TRBJ2-7, with unresolved D. The CDR3 runs 14 residues. Trimming stripped 2 bases from V and 2 bases from J, with 10 bases between. CDR1 and CDR2 from the germline V gene are MNHEY and SMNVEV (reference sequence). The CDR3 protein is CASSLGQDPYEQYF. The CDR3 nucleotides read TGTGCCAGCAGTTTAGGTCAGGATCCCTACGAGCAGTACTTC.

This clonotype was seen a handful of times. This chain uses TRBV19 with TRBJ2-7; D is possibly TRBD1 (6 bases). CDR3 length: 14 amino acids. Germline CDR1 is LNHDA and CDR2 is SQIVND (reference sequence). Trimming shortened V by 11 bases and J by 0 bases, and 17 bases separated the two germline ends. CDR3 in DNA: TGTGCCGCGAGTAGAGGGACAAGCTCCTACGAGCAGTACTTC. Protein sequence: CAASRGTSSYEQYF.

This clonotype was seen many times. V is TRBV6-5 and J is TRBJ2-5; maybe TRBD2 (5 bases). This CDR3 region has 13 residues. The germline V gene encodes CDR1 MNHEY and CDR2 SVGAGI. V lost 6 bases, J lost 6 bases, and 14 bases lay in between. The CDR3, as DNA: TGTGCCAGCAGCTACACTAGGATACAGACCCAGTACTTC. Translation gives CASSYTRIQTQYF.

This clonotype was recorded many times. This rearrangement joins TRBV7-2 to TRBJ2-3; D perhaps matches TRBD2 (6 bases). Germline CDR1 and CDR2: SGHTA and FQGNSA. Between the trimmed V and J ends, which lost 4 bases and 0 bases, there was a span of 14 bases. This CDR3 is built from 16 residues. In DNA, the CDR3 is TGTGCCAGCAGCTCGACAAGGAGGGCTAGCACAGATACGCAGTATTTT. It encodes CASSSTRRASTDTQYF.

In its sample, this clonotype was seen a few times. The chain combines TRBV11-3 with TRBJ2-5, with 14 bases aligning to TRBD2. Per the germline V gene, CDR1 is SGHNT and CDR2 is YENEEA. CDR3 size: 16 residues. V shed 3 bases, J shed 4 bases, and the junction held 4 bases outside the gene matches. Here the CDR3 DNA reads TGTGCCAGCAGCTTGGGCGGACTAGCGGGAGGAGAGACCCAGTACTTC. Amino acid sequence: CASSLGGLAGGETQYF.

This chain uses TRBV12-3 or TRBV12-4 with TRBJ2-2; D call uncertain. V lost 6 bases, J lost 3 bases, and 11 bases lay in between. This CDR3 contains 14 residues. CDR3 sequence: CASRPPRDTGELFF. The CDR3 nucleotides are TGTGCCAGCAGGCCCCCTCGGGACACCGGGGAGCTGTTTTTT.

In its sample, this clonotype was seen a few times. The chain recombines TRBV6-2 or TRBV6-3 with TRBJ2-7; D might be TRBD1 or TRBD2, each matching 5 bases. The CDR3 spans 18 residues. From germline, CDR1 is MNHEY and CDR2 SVGEGT. V was cut by 1 base and J by 2 bases, with 21 bases left in between. In DNA form, the CDR3 reads TGTGCCAGCAGTTACTTAGCCGGGACCCAGAGGCAAGCCTACGAGCAGTACTTC. Translation: CASSYLAGTQRQAYEQYF.

This clonotype was detected a few times. This chain joins TRBV28 and TRBJ1-1; D remains unclear. Germline CDR1 reads MDHEN; CDR2 reads SYDVKM. The CDR3 spans 13 residues. The V end lost 2 bases, the J end lost 4 bases, and 8 bases lay between the germline ends. The CDR3 reads CASSLPIATEAFF. The CDR3 nucleotides are TGTGCCAGCAGTTTACCAATAGCCACTGAAGCTTTCTTT.

This clonotype was seen at least ten times. This chain uses TRBV12-3 or TRBV12-4 with TRBJ2-5; D may match TRBD1 or TRBD2 (5 bases each). This CDR3 comprises 13 residues. V lost 3 bases and J lost 5, with 10 bases in between. The CDR3 spells CASSLGVMETQYF. DNA for the CDR3: TGTGCCAGCAGTTTGGGGGTTATGGAGACCCAGTACTTC.

The count of this clonotype is one. The chain has TRBV28 and TRBJ2-4; perhaps TRBD2 as D (6 bases). V lost 5 bases and J 7 bases, leaving 21 bases between the germline ends. The CDR3 sequence is 16 residues long. CDR1 MDHEN and CDR2 SYDVKM come from the germline V gene. The CDR3 DNA is TGTGCCAGCAGTGACGGCGGGACCAGTATTCGCAACATTCAGTACTTC. Protein product: CASSDGGTSIRNIQYF.

As regards this clonotype: This may stem from a read error, because a much larger clone lies one nucleotide away. J is TRBJ2-1 and V is TRBV20-1; either TRBD1 or TRBD2 may supply D (5 bases each). Germline V gene lookup returns CDR1 DFQATT and CDR2 SNEGSKA (reference sequence). The CDR3 has 13 amino acids. Here the CDR3 reads CAARSLVGDEQFF. The CDR3 coding sequence is TGCGCCGCAAGATCACTAGTGGGGGATGAGCAGTTCTTC.

This clonotype was seen ten or more times. The V and J genes are TRBV6-5 and TRBJ1-1; no definite D call. Germline CDR1 and CDR2: MNHEY and SVGAGI. The CDR3 has 13 residues. V was trimmed by 1 base and J by 5 bases, leaving 8 bases between them. CDR3 bases: TGTGCCAGCAGTTACTATCTTGGGACTGAAGCTTTCTTT. Protein: CASSYYLGTEAFF.

This rearrangement joins TRBV2 to TRBJ2-1; maybe TRBD1 (5 bases). Germline V gives CDR1 SNHLY, CDR2 FYNNEI. This CDR3 is built from 15 residues. Between the trimmed V and J ends, which lost 3 bases and 2 bases, there was a span of 11 bases. The CDR3 sequence is CASSDGQGPYNEQFF. CDR3 DNA sequence: TGTGCCAGCAGTGATGGGCAGGGCCCCTACAATGAGCAGTTCTTC.

This clonotype was seen many times. The DNA of the CDR3 is TGCAGTGCCATCCTCGGGACTCAGAAGAATGGCTACACCTTC. Translating it yields CSAILGTQKNGYTF. The chain has TRBV20-1 and TRBJ1-2, with D possibly being TRBD1 (5 bases). In germline, CDR1 is DFQATT, CDR2 SNEGSKA (reference sequence). The CDR3 runs 14 residues. V shed 6 bases and J shed 6 bases, with 20 bases lying between them.

This clonotype showed up many times. This rearrangement joins TRBV6-5 to TRBJ2-7; D call uncertain. V shed 0 bases and J shed 4 bases, with 7 bases lying between them. Per the germline V gene, CDR1 is MNHEY and CDR2 is SVGAGI. The CDR3 totals 13 residues. The CDR3 sequence is CASSYSDVYEQYF. The CDR3 DNA reads as TGTGCCAGCAGTTACTCCGACGTGTACGAGCAGTACTTC.

At least ten counts were recorded for this clonotype. The chain is built from TRBV4-3 and TRBJ1-1; a possible D gene is TRBD1 (5 bases). The V end lost 3 bases, the J end lost 3 bases, and 14 bases lay between the germline ends. Germline loops: CDR1 LGHNA, CDR2 YSLEER. The CDR3 runs 15 residues. The CDR3 DNA reads as TGCGCCAGCAGCCAGGAGGGACGTGGTTACACTGAAGCTTTCTTT. Amino acid sequence: CASSQEGRGYTEAFF.